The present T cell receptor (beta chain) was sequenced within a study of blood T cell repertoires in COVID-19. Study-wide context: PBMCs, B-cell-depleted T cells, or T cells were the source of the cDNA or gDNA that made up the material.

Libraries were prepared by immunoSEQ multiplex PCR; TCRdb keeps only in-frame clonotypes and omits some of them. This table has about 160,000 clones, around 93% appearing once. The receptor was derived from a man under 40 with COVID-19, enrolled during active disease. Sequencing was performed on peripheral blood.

DNA for the CDR3: TGTGCCAGCACAGAGGGACAGGGTAACTATGGCTACACCTTC. This sequence encodes CASTEGQGNYGYTF. This chain uses TRBV6-5 with TRBJ1-2; TRBD1 matches 9 bases. The trim removed 7 bases at V and 1 base at J, leaving 4 bases unmatched. This CDR3 has 14 residues. The V gene's germline CDR1 is MNHEY and CDR2 SVGAGI.